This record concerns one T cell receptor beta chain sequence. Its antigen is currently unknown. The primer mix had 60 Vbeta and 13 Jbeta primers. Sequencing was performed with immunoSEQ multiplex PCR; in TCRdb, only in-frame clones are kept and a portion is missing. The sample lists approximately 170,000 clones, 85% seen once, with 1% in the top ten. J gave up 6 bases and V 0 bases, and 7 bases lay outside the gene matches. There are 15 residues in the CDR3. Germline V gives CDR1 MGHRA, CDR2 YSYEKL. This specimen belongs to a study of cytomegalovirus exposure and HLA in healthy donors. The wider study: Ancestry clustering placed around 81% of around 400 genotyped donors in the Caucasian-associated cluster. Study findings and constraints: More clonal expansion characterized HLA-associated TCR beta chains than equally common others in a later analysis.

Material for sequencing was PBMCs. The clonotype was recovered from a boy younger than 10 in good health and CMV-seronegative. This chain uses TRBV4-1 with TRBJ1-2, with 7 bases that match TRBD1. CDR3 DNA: TGCGCCAGCAGCCAAGATTCGGCAAGGGGGCATGGCTACACCTTC. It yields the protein CASSQDSARGHGYTF.